This paragraph reports one TCR beta chain. Its target is unknown. The data are from a study of cytomegalovirus exposure and HLA in healthy donors. Primers for the PCR totalled 60 Vbeta and 13 Jbeta. Assay: immunoSEQ multiplex PCR; the TCRdb copy retains only in-frame clones and omits some. This sample's table reports about 130,000 clones. Germline CDR1 is SGHRS and CDR2 is YFSETQ. Trimming at V came to 0 bases and at J to 8 bases, leaving 8 bases not matched to a gene. This CDR3 is 15 amino acids long. Study outcomes and limitations: Later on, an analysis found that several of the most significant clusters appeared to be linked to common viral pathogens, which included parvovirus B19.

The V and J genes are TRBV5-1 and TRBJ2-1; 7 bases match TRBD1. Sample: PBMCs. This receptor was obtained from a man aged 18 to 30 in good health and CMV-seronegative. In nucleotides, the CDR3 is TGCGCCAGCAGCTTGGGAGACAGGGATGTCGATGAGCAGTTCTTC. It codes for CASSLGDRDVDEQFF.